This T cell receptor (beta chain) was identified in a study of CD8 T cells in cerebrospinal fluid in Alzheimer's disease. At the level of the study: CSF T cell clonal expansion was assessed by plate-based nested PCR and droplet-based sequencing.

The CDR3 is made up of 14 amino acids. Germline V CDR1 and CDR2: LNHDA, SQIVND (reference sequence). As to this clonotype: Its antigen remains unidentified.

The study's findings and limits: The largest CSF clone was proportionally bigger in mild cognitive impairment or Alzheimer's disease than controls. EBV-specific clones showed no enrichment in Alzheimer's patients and were not the top expanded clones. Versus healthy subjects, Alzheimer's patients more often had clones of at least 3%.

TCRdb reprocessed the 10x single-cell sequencing reads and reports one entry per CDR3 protein, with no DNA. Listed are over a thousand distinct CDR3 sequences; 7% to 10% falls within the top ten. The clonotype originates from a human donor in good health. Sequenced: cerebrospinal fluid. V and J are TRBV19 and TRBJ1-4; TCRdb selects TRBD1, and the lack of DNA leaves this call unchecked. The CDR3 region is CASSSQGWPEKLFF.